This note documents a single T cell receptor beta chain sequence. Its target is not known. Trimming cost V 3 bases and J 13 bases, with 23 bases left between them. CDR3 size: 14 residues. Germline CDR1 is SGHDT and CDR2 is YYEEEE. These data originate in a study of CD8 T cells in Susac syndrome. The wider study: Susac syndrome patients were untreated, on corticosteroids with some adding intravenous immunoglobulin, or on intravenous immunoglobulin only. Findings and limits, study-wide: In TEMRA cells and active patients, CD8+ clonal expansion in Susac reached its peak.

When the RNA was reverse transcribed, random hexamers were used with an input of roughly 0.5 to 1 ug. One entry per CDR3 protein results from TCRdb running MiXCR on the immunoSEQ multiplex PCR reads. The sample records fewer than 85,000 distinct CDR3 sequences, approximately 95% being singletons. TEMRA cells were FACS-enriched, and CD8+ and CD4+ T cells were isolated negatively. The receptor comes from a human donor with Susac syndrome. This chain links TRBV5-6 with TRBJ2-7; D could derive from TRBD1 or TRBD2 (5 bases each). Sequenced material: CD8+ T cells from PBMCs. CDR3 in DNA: TGTGCCAGCAGCTCAAAACCCCCGGGACGTCTAATTTACTTC. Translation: CASSSKPPGRLIYF.